Each of the 14 T cell receptor beta chains below was sequenced from the same sample in a study of beta chain features in type 1 diabetes. The investigators reverse transcribed all of the isolated RNA, so they sequenced expressed TCRB transcripts. TCRdb keeps only in-frame clones here, not all; method: immunoSEQ multiplex PCR. In the table there are hundreds of thousands of clones, roughly 16% of which are singletons. The sequenced material came from naive CD4+ T cells from blood. These receptors were obtained from a man between 18 and 35 years old in good health.

A few counts support this clone. This sequence joins TRBV7-3 and TRBJ2-1; a possible D gene is TRBD1 (6 bases). Germline-derived CDR1 and CDR2 are SGHTA and FQGTGA. Trimming shortened V by 1 base and J by 7 bases, and 17 bases separated the two germline ends. The CDR3 has 16 residues. CDR3 loop: CASSLIWQGPQNEQFF. CDR3 nucleotide sequence: TGTGCCAGCAGCTTAATTTGGCAGGGGCCACAGAATGAGCAGTTCTTC.

The chain has TRBV19 and TRBJ1-3; 8 nucleotides align to TRBD1. This CDR3 has 15 amino acids. From germline, CDR1 is LNHDA and CDR2 SQIVND (reference sequence). V gave up 4 bases and J gave up 2 bases; unmatched junction bases: 4. The DNA for the CDR3 is TGTGCCAGTAGTAGCGGACAGGGACCTGGAAACACCATATATTTT. It specifies CASSSGQGPGNTIYF.

This chain joins TRBV28 and TRBJ1-2; D remains unclear. The germline V gene encodes CDR1 MDHEN and CDR2 SYDVKM. The CDR3 totals 13 residues. Trimming took off 5 bases at V and 2 bases at J, with 9 bases between the two ends. CDR3 protein: CASSLTHNYGYTF. The CDR3 bases are TGTGCCAGCAGTCTTACACACAACTATGGCTACACCTTC.

This clone was picked up one time. This rearrangement joins TRBV27 to TRBJ1-2; tentative D call: TRBD1 (5 bases). The germline CDR1 and CDR2 sequences are MNHEY and SMNVEV (reference sequence). The CDR3 is 13 amino acids. V shed 7 bases and J shed 4 bases, with 13 bases lying between them. The CDR3 sequence is CASTRGVSYGYTF. The CDR3 coding sequence is TGTGCCAGCACTAGGGGAGTGAGCTATGGCTACACCTTC.

The chain has TRBV27 and TRBJ2-7; 7 positions match TRBD2. CDR1 is MNHEY and CDR2 is SMNVEV in the germline V gene (reference sequence). The J segment lost 2 bases and the V segment lost 1 base, leaving 20 bases of the junction unmatched. CDR3 length: 20 residues. The CDR3 DNA is TGTGCCAGCAGTTTATACCCCCCCGGGGGGTTGGGCCAGACCGCCTACGAGCAGTACTTC. This gives the protein CASSLYPPGGLGQTAYEQYF.

This clone appeared a few times. This chain connects TRBV27 to TRBJ2-7; D remains ambiguous. The CDR3 spans 14 residues. Trimming stripped 5 bases from V and 2 bases from J, with 13 bases between. Germline CDR1 and CDR2: MNHEY and SMNVEV (reference sequence). CDR3 DNA sequence: TGTGCCAGCAGTACCCGTGGCAGGACCTACGAGCAGTACTTC. Residues: CASSTRGRTYEQYF.

In its sample, this clone was seen a few times. The same CDR3 is also encoded by other DNA sequences in this sample. V and J are TRBV14 and TRBJ1-1, with D maybe TRBD1 (5 bases). V was trimmed by 6 bases and J by 0 bases, leaving 8 bases between them. Germline CDR1 is SGHDN and CDR2 is FVKESK. The CDR3 consists of 13 residues. CDR3 nucleotide sequence: TGTGCCAGCAGTCTGGGACTGAACACTGAAGCTTTCTTT. Its protein product is CASSLGLNTEAFF.

Notes on this clone: In the same sample, other DNA sequences code for this CDR3. This chain joins TRBV9 and TRBJ2-7; 7 nucleotides line up with TRBD1. Per germline, CDR1 SGDLS and CDR2 YYNGEE. The CDR3 is made up of 12 amino acids. V lost 0 bases and J lost 7; bases outside the gene matches: 1. The CDR3 spells CASSVDRGEQYF. The CDR3 DNA sequence: TGTGCCAGCAGCGTAGACAGGGGAGAGCAGTACTTC.

In this sample, this clone turned up a few times. V gene TRBV7-2 combines with J gene TRBJ2-2; tentative D call: TRBD2 (5 bases). V shed 5 bases and J shed 0 bases, with 16 bases lying between them. Germline V gives CDR1 SGHTA, CDR2 FQGNSA. This CDR3 contains 17 residues. In nucleotides, the CDR3 is TGTGCCAGCAGCCGGCGTTGGAGCGGTGCGAACACCGGGGAGCTGTTTTTT. Amino acids: CASSRRWSGANTGELFF.

The V gene is TRBV6-1, the J gene TRBJ2-3, with 11 nucleotides matching TRBD2. V shed 5 bases and J 4 bases; nucleotides not matched to a gene: 5. CDR3 size: 15 residues. Per germline, CDR1 MNHNS and CDR2 SASEGT. This CDR3 is CASSSSGGRSDTQYF. CDR3 bases: TGTGCCAGCAGTTCTAGCGGGGGGAGGTCAGATACGCAGTATTTT.

The chain recombines TRBV7-2 with TRBJ1-2; 8 bases align to TRBD1. The CDR3 is made up of 14 amino acids. CDR1 and CDR2 (germline): SGHTA, FQGNSA. V dropped 6 bases and J dropped 3; count of bases not matched to a gene: 6. The CDR3 coding sequence is TGTGCCAGCAGTTTTGTACAGGGGGACTATGGCTACACCTTC. The encoded protein is CASSFVQGDYGYTF.

Notes on this clone: The sample holds other DNA sequences that translate to the same CDR3. This chain joins TRBV10-3 and TRBJ1-5; unclear D gene. Looked up from germline, CDR1 is ENHRY and CDR2 is SYGVKD. V was trimmed by 0 bases and J by 7 bases, leaving 4 bases between them. There are 12 residues in the CDR3. The CDR3 sequence is CAISESNQPQHF. In DNA, the CDR3 is TGTGCCATCAGTGAGTCGAACCAGCCCCAGCATTTT.

The rearrangement uses TRBV9 and TRBJ2-2; 7 bases agree with TRBD2. Germline-derived CDR1 and CDR2 are SGDLS and YYNGEE. V trimming: 0 bases; J trimming: 3 bases; junction bases outside the gene matches: 5. The CDR3 totals 16 residues. The CDR3 sequence: CASSVGQRGYTGELFF. In DNA, the CDR3 is TGTGCCAGCAGCGTAGGGCAGCGGGGCTACACCGGGGAGCTGTTTTTT.

This clone was seen only a few times. J is TRBJ1-1 and V is TRBV4-2; 8 bases agree with TRBD1. After removal of 4 bases from V and 5 bases from J, the junction contained 3 bases not matched to a gene. In germline, CDR1 is LGHNA, CDR2 YNFKEQ. CDR3 length equals 13 residues. CDR3 residues: CASSPGQGTEAFF. The DNA of the CDR3 is TGTGCCAGCAGCCCTGGACAGGGAACTGAAGCTTTCTTT.